The 9 T cell receptor beta chains reported below all come from one sample, sequenced in a study of radiation and T cells in renal cell carcinoma. Indicated time point: baseline pretreatment blood. Treatment indicated: 15 Gy SBRT to primary tumor, nephrectomy 4 weeks later. Measured with immunoSEQ multiplex PCR; TCRdb has only the in-frame clones, and not every one. The data contain 50,000 to 75,000 clones, around 72% of them seen just once; the ten biggest clones take up 6% to 9.5%. Sequencing was performed on blood, taken from a patient whose treatment included radiotherapy and nephrectomy. The receptors come from a man aged 60 to 69 with renal cell carcinoma.

This clone was counted only a few times. The chain employs TRBV4-3 and TRBJ2-1; TRBD2 agrees at 9 bases. CDR3 length: 17 amino acids. The ends lost 0 bases at V and 2 bases at J; junction bases unmatched: 5. Germline V gives CDR1 LGHNA, CDR2 YSLEER. CDR3 bases: TGCGCCAGCAGCCAAGATTTGGCTAGCGGGGCCTACAATGAGCAGTTCTTC. Its protein is CASSQDLASGAYNEQFF.

The chain combines TRBV27 with TRBJ2-7; D is undetermined. Deletions cut 11 bases from V and 7 bases from J, with 18 bases between. The CDR3 totals 12 residues. In germline, CDR1 is MNHEY, CDR2 SMNVEV (reference sequence). The CDR3 DNA reads TGTGCCCGCACCCAAAGGCCCCGGGAGCAGTACGTC. Translated: CARTQRPREQYV.

This chain uses TRBV2 with TRBJ2-7; D not resolved. Trimming removed 8 bases from V and 4 bases from J, with 15 bases in between. The CDR3 has 13 amino acids. The germline V gene encodes CDR1 SNHLY and CDR2 FYNNEI. This CDR3 is CASSGPSEYEQYV. CDR3 in DNA: TGTGCCAGCTCTGGACCTTCGGAGTACGAGCAGTACGTC.

The chain couples TRBV6-1 to TRBJ1-1, with D possibly matching TRBD1 (5 bases). This CDR3 is 15 amino acids long. Germline CDR1 and CDR2: MNHNS and SASEGT. V was clipped by 1 base and J by 1 base, with 10 bases between them. The DNA of the CDR3 is TGTGCCAGCAGTGAAGTTAAGGGGACGAACACTGAAGCTTTCTTT. Translated, it gives CASSEVKGTNTEAFF.

This chain links TRBV4-3 with TRBJ2-7, with D unresolved. Trimming took off 2 bases at V and 3 bases at J, with 14 bases between the two ends. CDR1 LGHNA and CDR2 YSLEER come from the germline V gene. The CDR3 covers 15 residues. Written as DNA, the CDR3 is TGCGCCAGCAGCCAACTACCGGGCGCTAACTACGAGCAGTACTTC. Its translation is CASSQLPGANYEQYF.

This clone was observed a few times. The J gene is TRBJ2-2, the V gene TRBV10-3; D not resolved. Trimming removed 2 bases from V and 4 bases from J, with 11 bases in between. CDR1 is ENHRY, CDR2 SYGVKD, per germline. The CDR3 sequence is 15 residues long. CDR3 sequence: CAISEPDLGTGELFF. In DNA form, the CDR3 reads TGTGCCATCAGTGAGCCAGACTTGGGCACCGGGGAGCTGTTTTTT.

The gene calls are TRBV27 and TRBJ2-1; unclear D gene. This CDR3 has 15 residues. V lost 2 bases and J 0 bases, leaving 8 bases between the germline ends. In germline, CDR1 is MNHEY, CDR2 SMNVEV (reference sequence). The CDR3 DNA reads TGTGCCAGCAGTTTAGCGTCAAGCTCCTACAATGAGCAGTTCTTC. This codes for CASSLASSSYNEQFF.

This rearrangement joins TRBV4-3 to TRBJ2-7; weak D call: TRBD2 (6 bases). The CDR3 is 15 residues long. V was shortened by 0 bases and J by 2 bases, with 11 bases between the two germline ends. Germline lookup yields CDR1 LGHNA and CDR2 YSLEER. The CDR3 DNA reads TGCGCCAGCAGCCAAGACGCTAGCGACACCTACGAGCAGTACTTC. Translated: CASSQDASDTYEQYF.

The chain employs TRBV10-3 and TRBJ1-4, with a tentative D call TRBD1 (5 bases). Between the trimmed V and J ends, which lost 6 bases and 6 bases, there was a span of 14 bases. Germline-derived CDR1 and CDR2 are ENHRY and SYGVKD. The CDR3 has 14 residues. The CDR3 DNA reads TGTGCCATCAGCTCAGGGCAAGGGGATGAAAAACTGTTTTTT. Its protein product is CAISSGQGDEKLFF.